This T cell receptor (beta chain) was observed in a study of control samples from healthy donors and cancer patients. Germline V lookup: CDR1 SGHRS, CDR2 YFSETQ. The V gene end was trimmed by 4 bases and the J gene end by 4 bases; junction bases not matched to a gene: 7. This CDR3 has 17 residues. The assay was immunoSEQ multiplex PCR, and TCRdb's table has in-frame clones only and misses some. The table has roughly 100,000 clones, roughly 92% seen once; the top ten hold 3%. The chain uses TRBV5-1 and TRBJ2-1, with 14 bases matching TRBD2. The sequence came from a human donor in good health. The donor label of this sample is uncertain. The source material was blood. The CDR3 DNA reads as TGCGCCAGCAGCCCGGGGACTAGCGGGGGAATATACAATGAGCAGTTCTTC. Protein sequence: CASSPGTSGGIYNEQFF.